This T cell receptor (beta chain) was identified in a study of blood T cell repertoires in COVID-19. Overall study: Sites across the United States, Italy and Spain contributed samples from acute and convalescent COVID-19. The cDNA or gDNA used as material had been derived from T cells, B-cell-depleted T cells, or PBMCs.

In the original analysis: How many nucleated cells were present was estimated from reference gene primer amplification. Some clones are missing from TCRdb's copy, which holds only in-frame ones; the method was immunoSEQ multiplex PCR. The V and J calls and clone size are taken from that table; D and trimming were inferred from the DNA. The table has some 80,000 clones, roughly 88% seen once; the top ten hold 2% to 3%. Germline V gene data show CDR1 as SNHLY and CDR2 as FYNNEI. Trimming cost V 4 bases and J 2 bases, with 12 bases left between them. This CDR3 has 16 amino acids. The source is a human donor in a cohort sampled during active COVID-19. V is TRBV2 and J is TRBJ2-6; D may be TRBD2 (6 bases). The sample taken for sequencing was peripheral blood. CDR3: CASSAEGSAGANVLTF. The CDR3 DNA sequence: TGTGCCAGCAGTGCGGAGGGGAGCGCTGGGGCCAACGTCCTGACTTTC.